This T cell receptor (beta chain) was captured in a study of blood T cell repertoires in COVID-19. Study as a whole: Spain, Italy and the United States supplied samples that represented acute and convalescent COVID-19.

Trimming cost V 3 bases and J 5 bases; bases outside gene matches: 1. CDR1 is SEHNR, CDR2 FQNEAQ, per germline (reference sequence). CDR3 length equals 12 residues. In assigning cohorts, the study relied on participant-reported clinical history. Recovered status applied to Cohort 3 donors who had two consecutive negative PCRs. It also applied to those with clearance or with symptom resolution. Original methodology: Scientists estimated how many nucleated cells there were by amplifying reference gene primers. Here immunoSEQ multiplex PCR was the method, and the copy in TCRdb shows in-frame clones only, minus some. V and J calls plus clone size are reproduced from that table; the DNA served to infer D and trimming. In the table there are some 300,000 clones, about 89% of which are singletons. This clone was recorded a few times.

The rearrangement links TRBV7-9 to TRBJ2-7; 7 nucleotides match TRBD1. This clonotype was obtained from a woman aged 40 to 55 who had recovered from COVID-19. Sequences were obtained from PBMCs or T cells enriched from blood (not recorded which). CDR3 protein: CASSFDRDEQYF. DNA for the CDR3: TGTGCCAGCAGCTTTGACAGGGACGAGCAGTACTTC.